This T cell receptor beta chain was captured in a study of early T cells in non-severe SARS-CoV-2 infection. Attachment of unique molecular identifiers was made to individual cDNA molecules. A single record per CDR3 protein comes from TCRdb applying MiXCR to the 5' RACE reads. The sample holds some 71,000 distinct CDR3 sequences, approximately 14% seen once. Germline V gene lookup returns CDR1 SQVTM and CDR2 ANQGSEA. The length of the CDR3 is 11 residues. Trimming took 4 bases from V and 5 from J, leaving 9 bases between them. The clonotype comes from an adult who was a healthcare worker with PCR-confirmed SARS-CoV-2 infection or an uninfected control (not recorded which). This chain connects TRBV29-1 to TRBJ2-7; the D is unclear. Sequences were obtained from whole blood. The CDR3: CSVGVRNEQYF. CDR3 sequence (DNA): TGCAGCGTTGGCGTCAGGAACGAGCAGTACTTC.